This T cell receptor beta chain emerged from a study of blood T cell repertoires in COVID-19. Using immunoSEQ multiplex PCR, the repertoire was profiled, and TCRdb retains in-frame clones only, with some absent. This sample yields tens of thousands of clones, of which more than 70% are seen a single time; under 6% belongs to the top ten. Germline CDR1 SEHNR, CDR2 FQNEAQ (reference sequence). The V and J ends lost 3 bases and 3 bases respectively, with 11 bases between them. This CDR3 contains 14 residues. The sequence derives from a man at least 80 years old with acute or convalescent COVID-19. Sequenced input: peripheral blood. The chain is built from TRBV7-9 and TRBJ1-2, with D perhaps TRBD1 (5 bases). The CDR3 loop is CASSFGRAYYGYTF. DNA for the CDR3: TGTGCCAGCAGCTTCGGCAGGGCCTACTATGGCTACACCTTC. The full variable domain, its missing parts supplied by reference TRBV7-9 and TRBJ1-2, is DTGVSQNPRHKITKRGQNVTFRCDPISEHNRLYWYRQTLGQGPEFLTYFQNEAQLEKSRLLSDRFSAERPKGSFSTLEIQRTEQGDSAMYLCASSFGRAYYGYTFGSGTRLTVV.